What follows describes a single T cell receptor beta chain. These data are taken from a study of neurological immune-mediated disorders. This CDR3 is built from 11 residues. Looked up from germline, CDR1 is GTSNPN and CDR2 is SVGIG (reference sequence). V was cut by 3 bases and J by 1 base, with 3 bases left in between. TCRdb recomputed calls from the 5' RACE reads with MiXCR, one row per CDR3 protein. The sample carries approximately 50,000 distinct CDR3 sequences, around 4% recorded once. The chain links TRBV30 to TRBJ1-1; the D is unclear. Sequencing was performed on PBMCs. The sequence derives from a man in his thirties or forties with multiple sclerosis. This CDR3 reads CAWRRNTEAFF. The DNA for the CDR3 is TGTGCCTGGAGAAGGAACACTGAAGCTTTCTTT.